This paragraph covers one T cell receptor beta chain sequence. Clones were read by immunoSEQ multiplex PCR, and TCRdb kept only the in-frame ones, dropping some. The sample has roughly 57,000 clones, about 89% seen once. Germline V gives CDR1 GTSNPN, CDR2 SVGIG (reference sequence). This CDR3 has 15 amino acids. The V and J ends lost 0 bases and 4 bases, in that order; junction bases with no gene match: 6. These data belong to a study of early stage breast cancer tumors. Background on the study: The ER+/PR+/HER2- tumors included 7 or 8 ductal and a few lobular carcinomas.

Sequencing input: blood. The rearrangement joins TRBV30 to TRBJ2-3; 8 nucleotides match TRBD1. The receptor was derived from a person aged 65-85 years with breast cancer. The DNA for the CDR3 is TGTGCCTGGAGTGTAGGGGCAGGGGGCCCAGATACGCAGTATTTT. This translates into CAWSVGAGGPDTQYF.